This TCR beta chain was sequenced in a study of control samples from healthy donors and cancer patients. V was cut by 5 bases and J by 3 bases, with 17 bases left in between. The germline gives CDR1 SGHKS, CDR2 YYEKEE (reference sequence). CDR3 size: 15 residues. Clones were sequenced by immunoSEQ multiplex PCR, and TCRdb holds only the in-frame ones, with some missing. The table includes just over 90,000 clones, about 88% detected once. This clone has a handful of counts. The V gene is TRBV5-5, the J gene TRBJ1-2, with D unclear. Sequencing input: blood. The receptor was isolated from a woman in her 50s in good health. CDR3 region: CASSPQTSPYYGYTF. The CDR3 bases are TGTGCCAGCAGTCCCCAGACATCTCCTTACTATGGCTACACCTTC.